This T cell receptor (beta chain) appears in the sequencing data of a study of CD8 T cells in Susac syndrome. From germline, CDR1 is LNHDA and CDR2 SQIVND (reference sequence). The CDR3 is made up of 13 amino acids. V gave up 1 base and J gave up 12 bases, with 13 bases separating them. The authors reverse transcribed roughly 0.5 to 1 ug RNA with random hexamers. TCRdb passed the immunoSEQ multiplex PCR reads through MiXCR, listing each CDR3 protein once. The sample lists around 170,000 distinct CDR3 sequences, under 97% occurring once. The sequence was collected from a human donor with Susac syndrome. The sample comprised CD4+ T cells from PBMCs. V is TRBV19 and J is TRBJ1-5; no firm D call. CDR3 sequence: CASSIAGRGVQHF. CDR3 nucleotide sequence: TGTGCCAGTAGTATAGCCGGTCGGGGAGTCCAGCATTTT. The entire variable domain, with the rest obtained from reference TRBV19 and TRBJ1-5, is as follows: DGGITQSPKYLFRKEGQNVTLSCEQNLNHDAMYWYRQDPGQGLRLIYYSQIVNDFQKGDIAEGYSVSREKKESFPLTVTSAQKNPTAFYLCASSIAGRGVQHFGDGTRLSIL.